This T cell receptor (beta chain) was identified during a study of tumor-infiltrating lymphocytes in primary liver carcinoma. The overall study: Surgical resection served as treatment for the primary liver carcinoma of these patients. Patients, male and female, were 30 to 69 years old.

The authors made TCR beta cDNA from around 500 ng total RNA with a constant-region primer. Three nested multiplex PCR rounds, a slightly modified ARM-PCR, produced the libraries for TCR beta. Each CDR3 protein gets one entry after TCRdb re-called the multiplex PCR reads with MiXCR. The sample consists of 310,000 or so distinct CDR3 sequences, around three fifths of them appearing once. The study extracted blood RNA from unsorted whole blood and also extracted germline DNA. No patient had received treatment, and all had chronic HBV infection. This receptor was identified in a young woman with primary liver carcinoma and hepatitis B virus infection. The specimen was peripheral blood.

The CDR3 region has the DNA TGTGCCAGCATTGGTGACAGGGGACTAGCGGCCACCGGGGAGCTGTTTTTT. This sequence encodes CASIGDRGLAATGELFF. The V call is TRBV12-3 or TRBV12-4, the J call TRBJ2-2; TRBD2 aligns across 11 bases. V was clipped by 7 bases and J by 4 bases; unmatched bases: 11. CDR3 size: 17 residues.